Listed below are T cell receptor beta chains from one sample, sequenced in a study of blood T cell repertoires in COVID-19. Assay: immunoSEQ multiplex PCR; the TCRdb copy retains only in-frame clones and omits some. This sample has approximately 220,000 clones, with about four fifths found just once. Sequences were obtained from peripheral blood. The receptors were sampled from a woman in her thirties or forties with active or convalescent COVID-19. CDR3s include the opening cysteine and the closing phenylalanine or tryptophan. The D gene is left open where the match is weak. Clone size, where shown, is once, few, many, or a class for clones that have expanded.

d_call: .; v_call: TRBV3-1/TRBV3-2; j_call: TRBJ1-5; clone_size: .; cdr3_nt: TGTGCCAGCAGCCTCAGGGATCAGCCCCAGCATTTT; cdr3_aa: CASSLRDQPQHF
d_call: .; v_call: TRBV2; j_call: TRBJ1-1; clone_size: few; cdr3_nt: TGTGCCAGCAACCTACAGGGATGGGACACTGAAGCTTTCTTT; cdr3_aa: CASNLQGWDTEAFF
d_call: TRBD1; v_call: TRBV7-2; j_call: TRBJ1-2; clone_size: .; cdr3_nt: TGTGCCAGCAGCTTAGAAGGACAGGCTCCTAACTATGGCTACACCTTC; cdr3_aa: CASSLEGQAPNYGYTF
d_call: TRBD1; v_call: TRBV12-5; j_call: TRBJ2-1; clone_size: .; cdr3_nt: TGTGCTAGTGCCTTGGGACAGGGGGCATCATACTACAATGAGCAGTTCTTC; cdr3_aa: CASALGQGASYYNEQFF
d_call: TRBD1; v_call: TRBV5-5; j_call: TRBJ1-1; clone_size: .; cdr3_nt: TGTGCCAGCACTCCCGACAGGGCACTTCTAGGGACTGAAGCTTTCTTT; cdr3_aa: CASTPDRALLGTEAFF
d_call: .; v_call: TRBV2; j_call: TRBJ1-4; clone_size: .; cdr3_nt: TGTGCCAGCAGTGAAAGGGGATTGGCTAATGAAAAACTGTTTTTT; cdr3_aa: CASSERGLANEKLFF
d_call: TRBD1; v_call: TRBV11-3; j_call: TRBJ2-7; clone_size: .; cdr3_nt: TGTGCCAGCAGCTTAGATAGGGACAGACTCTACGAGCAGTACTTC; cdr3_aa: CASSLDRDRLYEQYF
d_call: .; v_call: TRBV5-4; j_call: TRBJ2-2; clone_size: .; cdr3_nt: TGTGCCAGCAGCCTTGGCCAGGGATGGAACACCGGGGAGCTGTTTTTT; cdr3_aa: CASSLGQGWNTGELFF
d_call: TRBD1; v_call: TRBV5-1; j_call: TRBJ1-6; clone_size: .; cdr3_nt: TGCGCCAGCAGCCTAGAACCGGGACAGGCCGGGTCCTATAATTCACCCCTCCACTTT; cdr3_aa: CASSLEPGQAGSYNSPLHF
d_call: TRBD1; v_call: TRBV5-1; j_call: TRBJ1-1; clone_size: .; cdr3_nt: TGCGCCAGCAGCTTGTACACAGGGGGCCTGAACACTGAAGCTTTCTTT; cdr3_aa: CASSLYTGGLNTEAFF
d_call: TRBD1; v_call: TRBV6-5; j_call: TRBJ1-1; clone_size: .; cdr3_nt: TGTGCCAGCAGTTACTCAGGACAGGGGAGGACTGAAGCTTTCTTT; cdr3_aa: CASSYSGQGRTEAFF
d_call: .; v_call: TRBV5-1; j_call: TRBJ2-5; clone_size: .; cdr3_nt: TGCGCCAGCAGCCAGTACAGGGGGGGAGAGACCCAGTACTTC; cdr3_aa: CASSQYRGGETQYF
d_call: TRBD1; v_call: TRBV19; j_call: TRBJ1-6; clone_size: .; cdr3_nt: TGTGCCAGTACCCACGACAGGGGAAATTCACCCCTCCACTTT; cdr3_aa: CASTHDRGNSPLHF
d_call: TRBD2; v_call: TRBV30; j_call: TRBJ2-2; clone_size: .; cdr3_nt: TGTGCCTGGAGTAGTAGCGGGACCGGGGAGCTGTTTTTT; cdr3_aa: CAWSSSGTGELFF
d_call: TRBD2; v_call: TRBV5-1; j_call: TRBJ2-2; clone_size: few; cdr3_nt: TGCGCCAGCAGCTTGGCAGGCCCTAGCGGGGTTAACACCGGGGAGCTGTTTTTT; cdr3_aa: CASSLAGPSGVNTGELFF
d_call: TRBD1; v_call: TRBV11-2; j_call: TRBJ1-3; clone_size: .; cdr3_nt: TGTGCCAGCAGCTTGACAGGGTTATCTGGAAACACCATATATTTT; cdr3_aa: CASSLTGLSGNTIYF
d_call: TRBD1; v_call: TRBV7-6; j_call: TRBJ2-2; clone_size: few; cdr3_nt: TGTGCCAGCAGCCTTCGACAGGGTACCACCGGGGAGCTGTTTTTT; cdr3_aa: CASSLRQGTTGELFF
d_call: .; v_call: TRBV3-1/TRBV3-2; j_call: TRBJ1-6; clone_size: .; cdr3_nt: TGTGCCAGCAGCCAAGAAGGCATGCCAGGCAAATCACCCCTCCACTTT; cdr3_aa: CASSQEGMPGKSPLHF